The next 28 T cell receptor beta chains were all read from a single sample in a study of shared clonotypes between healthy human individuals. Profiled with immunoSEQ multiplex PCR; TCRdb holds only in-frame clones, not every one. The sample shows 1.6 million or so clones, approximately 98.5% of them seen only once. Sequenced material: naive CD4+ T cells sorted from blood. The subset: CD45RA+ positively selected. All receptors derive from a man aged 30 to 39 in good health.

V gene TRBV19 combines with J gene TRBJ2-2, with D possibly TRBD1 on 6 matching bases. Germline values: CDR1 LNHDA, CDR2 SQIVND (reference sequence). This CDR3 has 17 residues. Trimming shortened V by 2 bases and J by 2 bases, and 15 bases separated the two germline ends. CDR3 in DNA: TGTGCCAGTAGTATAAATCTTGCGACAGGAAACACCGGGGAGCTGTTTTTT. This gives the protein CASSINLATGNTGELFF.

V gene TRBV11-2 combines with J gene TRBJ2-2; 14 nucleotides line up with TRBD2. J lost 4 bases, V lost 5 bases, and 12 bases had no gene match. The germline V gene has CDR1 SGHAT and CDR2 FQNNGV. The length of the CDR3 is 19 residues. Here the CDR3 reads CASSIGTSGRLIPTGELFF. The CDR3, as DNA: TGTGCCAGCAGCATCGGGACTAGCGGGAGATTAATACCCACCGGGGAGCTGTTTTTT.

V gene TRBV5-4 combines with J gene TRBJ2-1; possibly TRBD1 for D (5 bases). Trimming removed 3 bases from V and 5 bases from J, with 12 bases in between. Germline CDR1 SGHNT, CDR2 YYREEE (reference sequence). This CDR3 region has 14 residues. The CDR3 sequence: CASSYPQGDNEQFF. CDR3 DNA: TGTGCCAGCAGCTACCCCCAGGGTGACAATGAGCAGTTCTTC.

The chain joins TRBV28 to TRBJ1-2; tentative D call: TRBD1 (5 bases). The CDR3 spans 14 residues. Germline lookup yields CDR1 MDHEN and CDR2 SYDVKM. The V and J ends lost 5 bases and 5 bases respectively, with 15 bases between them. The CDR3: CASSHGRGEYGYTF. The CDR3 DNA sequence: TGTGCCAGCAGTCACGGACGGGGGGAGTATGGCTACACCTTC.

The chain links TRBV11-2 to TRBJ2-6; D remains unclear. Germline CDR1 reads SGHAT; CDR2 reads FQNNGV. The ends were cut back, 2 bases at V and 2 bases at J, with 1 base in the middle. CDR3 length: 13 amino acids. CDR3 loop: CASSLPGANVLTF. CDR3 DNA sequence: TGTGCCAGCAGCTTACCTGGGGCCAACGTCCTGACTTTC.

This clone was counted once. J is TRBJ2-2 and V is TRBV2, with D possibly matching TRBD2 (6 bases). V was shortened by 1 base and J by 7 bases, with 13 bases between the two germline ends. The CDR3 loop spans 15 amino acids. Germline V gives CDR1 SNHLY, CDR2 FYNNEI. The CDR3 here is CASSEVPGAVGELFF. As DNA, the CDR3 is TGTGCCAGCAGTGAAGTACCGGGAGCGGTCGGGGAGCTGTTTTTT.

This chain connects TRBV12-5 to TRBJ2-1; 8 bases line up with TRBD2. V gave up 1 base and J gave up 15 bases; unmatched junction bases: 5. In germline, CDR1 is LGHNT, CDR2 FRNRAP. The CDR3 sequence is 12 residues long. CDR3 DNA sequence: TGTGCTAGTGGTTTGGCCGGGACTAGTCTGTTCTTC. Its protein product is CASGLAGTSLFF. The whole variable domain, filled in from reference TRBV12-5 and TRBJ2-1, reads DARVTQTPRHKVTEMGQEVTMRCQPILGHNTVFWYRQTMMQGLELLAYFRNRAPLDDSGMPKDRFSAEMPDATLATLKIQPSEPRDSAVYFCASGLAGTSLFFGPGTRLTVL.

This chain joins TRBV27 and TRBJ1-1; the D is unclear. V shed 2 bases and J shed 0 bases, with 10 bases lying between them. Germline V lookup: CDR1 MNHEY, CDR2 SMNVEV (reference sequence). CDR3 length: 15 amino acids. CDR3 sequence reads: CASSLGPEMNTEAFF. The CDR3 nucleotides read TGTGCCAGCAGTTTAGGTCCGGAGATGAACACTGAAGCTTTCTTT.

The chain uses TRBV18 and TRBJ2-1; D ambiguous. Germline V gene sequence: CDR1 KGHSH, CDR2 LQKENI. The CDR3 has 15 amino acids. Trimming shortened V by 3 bases and J by 0 bases, and 9 bases separated the two germline ends. This CDR3 reads CASSPSPSSYNEQFF. CDR3 nucleotides: TGTGCCAGCTCACCGAGCCCTAGCTCCTACAATGAGCAGTTCTTC.

This clone has only one observation. The chain joins TRBV7-3 to TRBJ1-2; D remains ambiguous. Per the germline V gene, CDR1 is SGHTA and CDR2 is FQGTGA. With 5 bases removed from V and 5 bases from J, the gap between germline ends came to 12 bases. There are 13 residues in the CDR3. CDR3 nucleotide sequence: TGTGCCAGCAGCCCCCGACCGGGATATGGCTACACCTTC. Its translation is CASSPRPGYGYTF.

V usage is TRBV5-1 and J usage is TRBJ2-7; D gene unclear. Germline CDR1 reads SGHRS; CDR2 reads YFSETQ. The V gene lost 0 bases and the J gene lost 2 bases, with 27 bases spanning the gap. The CDR3 loop spans 20 amino acids. CDR3 sequence: CASSLDGSETGSRPPYEQYF. In nucleotides, the CDR3 is TGCGCCAGCAGCTTGGATGGCTCGGAAACTGGGTCACGACCTCCCTACGAGCAGTACTTC.

J is TRBJ2-7 and V is TRBV5-1; no clear D. Trimming took 0 bases from V and 2 from J, leaving 9 bases between them. Germline CDR1 reads SGHRS; CDR2 reads YFSETQ. This CDR3 is 14 amino acids long. The CDR3 nucleotides are TGCGCCAGCAGCTTGGCGCGGAGAGCCTACGAGCAGTACTTC. Translated, it gives CASSLARRAYEQYF.

The V call is TRBV10-3, the J call TRBJ2-7; 7 bases match TRBD2. The CDR3 spans 14 residues. Germline CDR1 and CDR2: ENHRY and SYGVKD. V was clipped by 3 bases and J by 6 bases; unmatched bases: 8. The CDR3 region has the DNA TGTGCCATCAGTGACTCTAGCGGAACCCGCGAGCAGTACTTC. The encoded protein is CAISDSSGTREQYF.

This rearrangement joins TRBV19 to TRBJ2-5; 8 bases agree with TRBD2. Germline CDR1 is LNHDA and CDR2 is SQIVND (reference sequence). The CDR3 has 17 amino acids. The ends lost 5 bases at V and 5 bases at J; junction bases unmatched: 16. CDR3 sequence reads: CASSFTFSGTMGETQYF. CDR3 coding DNA: TGTGCCAGTAGTTTCACCTTTAGCGGGACCATGGGGGAGACCCAGTACTTC.

The chain employs TRBV5-1 and TRBJ2-2; possibly TRBD2 for D (6 bases). Trimming shortened V by 9 bases and J by 7 bases, and 16 bases separated the two germline ends. The CDR3 is made up of 13 amino acids. From germline, CDR1 is SGHRS and CDR2 YFSETQ. The CDR3 region is CATSKMEGGELFF. As DNA, the CDR3 is TGCGCCACCTCGAAGATGGAGGGCGGGGAGCTGTTTTTT.

V gene TRBV5-6 combines with J gene TRBJ1-2; D ambiguous. The V end lost 0 bases, the J end lost 2 bases, and 14 bases lay between the germline ends. Per germline, CDR1 SGHDT and CDR2 YYEEEE. CDR3 length: 16 residues. CDR3 nucleotides: TGTGCCAGCAGCTTGGTATTCAGGAGTACAAACTATGGCTACACCTTC. Protein sequence: CASSLVFRSTNYGYTF.

V usage is TRBV11-2 and J usage is TRBJ2-7; D possibly uses TRBD1 or TRBD2 (5 bases each). Trimming shortened V by 5 bases and J by 6 bases, and 17 bases separated the two germline ends. Per the germline V gene, CDR1 is SGHAT and CDR2 is FQNNGV. This CDR3 has 14 amino acids. The CDR3 loop is CASSPLVGVREQYF. CDR3 sequence (DNA): TGTGCCAGCAGCCCCCTAGTGGGGGTTCGCGAGCAGTACTTC.

A note on this clone: In the same sample, other DNA sequences code for this CDR3. V usage is TRBV6-1 and J usage is TRBJ2-7, with D possibly TRBD1 on 5 matching bases. Germline CDR1 reads MNHNS; CDR2 reads SASEGT. The V and J ends lost 6 bases and 3 bases respectively, with 6 bases between them. This CDR3 is built from 11 residues. The CDR3 region has the DNA TGTGCCAGCAGGCAGGGCTACGAGCAGTACTTC. Protein: CASRQGYEQYF.

The chain uses TRBV15 and TRBJ2-3; TRBD2 might be the D (6 bases). Germline V gene data show CDR1 as LNHNV and CDR2 as YYDKDF (reference sequence). There are 15 residues in the CDR3. The V and J ends lost 5 bases and 5 bases respectively, with 17 bases between them. The CDR3 region is CATSPRRDTGDTQYF. CDR3 nucleotide sequence: TGTGCCACCAGCCCCCGGCGGGATACAGGAGATACGCAGTATTTT.

The chain couples TRBV14 to TRBJ2-1; 7 bases agree with TRBD1. The CDR3 covers 13 residues. Germline values: CDR1 SGHDN, CDR2 FVKESK. Trimming removed 3 bases from V and 12 bases from J; junction bases left unmatched: 8. The CDR3 is CASSQYNRGAQFF. CDR3 nucleotide sequence: TGTGCCAGCAGCCAGTACAACAGGGGTGCGCAGTTCTTC.

This clone occurred once. This chain uses TRBV5-1 with TRBJ2-1; 12 nucleotides line up with TRBD2. Germline trimming cut 5 bases from V and 5 bases from J; bases unmatched to any gene: 5. The CDR3 spans 15 residues. The V gene's germline CDR1 is SGHRS and CDR2 YFSETQ. The CDR3 sequence is CASSYGLAGNNEQFF. The CDR3 coding sequence is TGCGCCAGCAGTTATGGACTAGCGGGAAACAATGAGCAGTTCTTC.

This chain uses TRBV11-2 with TRBJ2-6, with D hard to call. CDR3 length: 14 residues. V was shortened by 5 bases and J by 3 bases, with 8 bases between the two germline ends. Germline V gene data show CDR1 as SGHAT and CDR2 as FQNNGV. The CDR3 DNA is TGTGCCAGCAGCCCATATAGTGGGGCCAACGTCCTGACTTTC. It encodes CASSPYSGANVLTF. The entire variable domain, with the rest obtained from reference TRBV11-2 and TRBJ2-6, is as follows: EAGVAQSPRYKIIEKRQSVAFWCNPISGHATLYWYQQILGQGPKLLIQFQNNGVVDDSQLPKDRFSAERLKGVDSTLKIQPAKLEDSAVYLCASSPYSGANVLTFGAGSRLTVL.

This sequence joins TRBV5-4 and TRBJ2-7, with 10 bases aligning to TRBD2. J was trimmed by 6 bases and V by 3 bases; bases with no gene match: 12. The germline V gene has CDR1 SGHNT and CDR2 YYREEE (reference sequence). The CDR3 totals 16 residues. The CDR3: CASSWTPAGGPREQYF. As DNA, the CDR3 is TGTGCCAGCAGCTGGACCCCAGCGGGAGGGCCTCGCGAGCAGTACTTC. The whole variable domain, filled in from reference TRBV5-4 and TRBJ2-7, reads ETGVTQSPTHLIKTRGQQVTLRCSSQSGHNTVSWYQQALGQGPQFIFQYYREEENGRGNFPPRFSGLQFPNYSSELNVNALELDDSALYLCASSWTPAGGPREQYFGPGTRLTVT.

The J gene is TRBJ1-3, the V gene TRBV30; no firm D call. The CDR3 is 15 residues long. V lost 6 bases and J lost 2, with 17 bases in between. The germline gives CDR1 GTSNPN, CDR2 SVGIG (reference sequence). The CDR3 is CACIIPGRTGNTIYF. The DNA of the CDR3 is TGTGCCTGTATTATTCCCGGACGAACTGGAAACACCATATATTTT.

This clone was observed once. The chain joins TRBV5-1 to TRBJ2-5, with D tentatively TRBD2 (6 bases). The CDR3 spans 16 residues. Germline CDR1 reads SGHRS; CDR2 reads YFSETQ. The germline V and J ends were trimmed by 0 bases and 5 bases, with 17 bases remaining between them. CDR3 residues: CASSLGEVAVGETQYF. CDR3 nucleotide sequence: TGCGCCAGCAGCTTGGGTGAGGTAGCGGTGGGGGAGACCCAGTACTTC.

The chain links TRBV5-6 to TRBJ1-2; D is perhaps TRBD1 (5 bases). Deletions cut 6 bases from V and 1 base from J, with 19 bases between. The CDR3 runs to 16 residues. The V gene's germline CDR1 is SGHDT and CDR2 YYEEEE. CDR3 DNA: TGTGCCAGCAATTCAATGGTAGGGGATGATAACTATGGCTACACCTTC. The encoded protein is CASNSMVGDDNYGYTF.

The chain uses TRBV4-3 and TRBJ2-2; D is uncertain. This CDR3 comprises 17 residues. The germline V and J ends were trimmed by 0 bases and 2 bases, with 13 bases remaining between them. The germline V gene encodes CDR1 LGHNA and CDR2 YSLEER. The CDR3 protein is CASSQEAPTANTGELFF. The DNA of the CDR3 is TGCGCCAGCAGCCAAGAGGCCCCAACAGCCAACACCGGGGAGCTGTTTTTT.

A word on this clone: This specimen includes other DNA sequences encoding the same CDR3. The chain couples TRBV9 to TRBJ1-2; D may be TRBD1 (6 bases). V gave up 3 bases and J gave up 1 base, with 7 bases separating them. Germline-derived CDR1 and CDR2 are SGDLS and YYNGEE. The CDR3 has 13 residues. CDR3 DNA sequence: TGTGCCAGCAGCGAACAGGGTAACTATGGCTACACCTTC. This translates into CASSEQGNYGYTF.